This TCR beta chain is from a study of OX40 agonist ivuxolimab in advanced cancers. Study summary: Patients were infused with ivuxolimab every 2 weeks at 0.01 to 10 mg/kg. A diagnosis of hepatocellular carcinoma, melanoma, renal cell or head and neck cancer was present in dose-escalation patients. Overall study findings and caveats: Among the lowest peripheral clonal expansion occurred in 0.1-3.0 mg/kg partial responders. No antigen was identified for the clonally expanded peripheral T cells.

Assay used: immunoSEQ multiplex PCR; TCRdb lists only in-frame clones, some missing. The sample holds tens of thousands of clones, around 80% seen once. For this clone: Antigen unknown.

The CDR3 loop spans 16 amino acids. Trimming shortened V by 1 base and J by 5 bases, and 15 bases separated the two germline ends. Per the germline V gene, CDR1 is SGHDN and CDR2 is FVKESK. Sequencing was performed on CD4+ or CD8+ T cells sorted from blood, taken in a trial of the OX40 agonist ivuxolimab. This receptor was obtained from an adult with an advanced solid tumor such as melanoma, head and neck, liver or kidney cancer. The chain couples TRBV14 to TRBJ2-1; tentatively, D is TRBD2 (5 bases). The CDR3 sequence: CASSQVGSGTHNEQFF. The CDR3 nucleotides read TGTGCCAGCAGCCAAGTGGGCTCGGGAACCCACAATGAGCAGTTCTTC.